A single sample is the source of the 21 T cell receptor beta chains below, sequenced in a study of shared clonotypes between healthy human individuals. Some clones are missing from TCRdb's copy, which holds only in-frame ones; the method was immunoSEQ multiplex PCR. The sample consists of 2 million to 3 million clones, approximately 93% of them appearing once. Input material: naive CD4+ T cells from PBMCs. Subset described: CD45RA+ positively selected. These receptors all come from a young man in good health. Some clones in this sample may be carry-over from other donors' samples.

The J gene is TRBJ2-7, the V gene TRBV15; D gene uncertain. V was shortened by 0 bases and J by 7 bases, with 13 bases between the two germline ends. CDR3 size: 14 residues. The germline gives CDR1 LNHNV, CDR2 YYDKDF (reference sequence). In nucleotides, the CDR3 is TGTGCCACCAGCAGAGAAGTTGTGGGGTTAGAGCAGTACTTC. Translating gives CATSREVVGLEQYF.

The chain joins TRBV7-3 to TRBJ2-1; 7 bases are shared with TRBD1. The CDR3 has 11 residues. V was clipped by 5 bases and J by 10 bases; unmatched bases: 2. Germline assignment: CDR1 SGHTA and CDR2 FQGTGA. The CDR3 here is CASSIGGEQFF. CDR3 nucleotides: TGTGCCAGCAGCATAGGGGGCGAGCAGTTCTTC.

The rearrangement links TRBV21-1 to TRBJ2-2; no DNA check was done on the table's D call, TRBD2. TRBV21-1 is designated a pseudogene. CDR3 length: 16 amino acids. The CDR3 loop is CASSFLRRARVGELFF. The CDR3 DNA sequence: TGTGCCAGCAGCTTTTTACGGAGGGCCCGTGTCGGGGAGCTGTTTTTT.

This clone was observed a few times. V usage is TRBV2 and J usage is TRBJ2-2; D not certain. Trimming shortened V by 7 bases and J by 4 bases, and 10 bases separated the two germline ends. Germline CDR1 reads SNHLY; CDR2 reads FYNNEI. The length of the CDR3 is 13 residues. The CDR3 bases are TGTGCCAGCACTGCTAGTGGCACCGGGGAGCTGTTTTTT. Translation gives CASTASGTGELFF.

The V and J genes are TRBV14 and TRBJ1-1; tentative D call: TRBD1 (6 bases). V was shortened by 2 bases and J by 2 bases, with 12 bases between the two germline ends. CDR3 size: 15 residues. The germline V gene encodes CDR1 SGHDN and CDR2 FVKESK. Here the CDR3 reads CASSQQGFGNTEAFF. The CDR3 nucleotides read TGTGCCAGCAGCCAACAGGGGTTTGGTAACACTGAAGCTTTCTTT.

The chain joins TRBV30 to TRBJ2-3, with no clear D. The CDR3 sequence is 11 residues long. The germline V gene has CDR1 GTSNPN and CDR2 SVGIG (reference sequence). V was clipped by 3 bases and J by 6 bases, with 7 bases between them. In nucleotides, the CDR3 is TGTGCCTGGAGGCAGGAGGATACGCAGTATTTT. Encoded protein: CAWRQEDTQYF.

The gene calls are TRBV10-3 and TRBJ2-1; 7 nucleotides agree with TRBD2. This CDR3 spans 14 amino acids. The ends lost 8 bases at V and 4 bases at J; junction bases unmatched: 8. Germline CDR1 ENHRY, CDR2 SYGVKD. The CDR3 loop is CAIGGVAEYNEQFF. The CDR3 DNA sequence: TGTGCCATCGGGGGGGTAGCGGAATACAATGAGCAGTTCTTC.

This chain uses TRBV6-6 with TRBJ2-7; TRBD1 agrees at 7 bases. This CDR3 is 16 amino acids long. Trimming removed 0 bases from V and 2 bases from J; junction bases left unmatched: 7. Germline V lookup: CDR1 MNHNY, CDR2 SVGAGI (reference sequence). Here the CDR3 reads CASSYSYLGQTYEQYF. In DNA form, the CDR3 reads TGTGCCAGCAGTTACTCATATCTGGGACAGACCTACGAGCAGTACTTC.

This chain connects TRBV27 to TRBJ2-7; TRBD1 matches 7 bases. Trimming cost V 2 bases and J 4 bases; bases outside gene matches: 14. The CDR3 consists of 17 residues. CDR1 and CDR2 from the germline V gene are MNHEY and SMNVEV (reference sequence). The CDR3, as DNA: TGTGCCAGCAGTTTAAATAATGTACAGGGGAAGGAGTACGAGCAGTACTTC. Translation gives CASSLNNVQGKEYEQYF.

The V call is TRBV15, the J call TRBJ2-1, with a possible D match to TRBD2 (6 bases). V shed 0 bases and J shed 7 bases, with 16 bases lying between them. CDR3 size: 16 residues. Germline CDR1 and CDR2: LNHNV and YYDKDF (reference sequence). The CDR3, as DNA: TGTGCCACCAGCAGAGATAGGCTAGCGAAACAGAATGAGCAGTTCTTC. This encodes CATSRDRLAKQNEQFF. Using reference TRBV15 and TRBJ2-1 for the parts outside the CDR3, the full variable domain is DAMVIQNPRYQVTQFGKPVTLSCSQTLNHNVMYWYQQKSSQAPKLLFHYYDKDFNNEADTPDNFQSRRPNTSFCFLDIRSPGLGDTAMYLCATSRDRLAKQNEQFFGPGTRLTVL.

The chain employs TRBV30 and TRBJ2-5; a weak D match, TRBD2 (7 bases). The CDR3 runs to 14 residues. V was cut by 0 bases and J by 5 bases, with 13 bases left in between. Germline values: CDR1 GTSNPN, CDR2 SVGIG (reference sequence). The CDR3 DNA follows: TGTGCCTGGAGTGTACTCAGGGGAGGGGAGACCCAGTACTTC. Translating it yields CAWSVLRGGETQYF.

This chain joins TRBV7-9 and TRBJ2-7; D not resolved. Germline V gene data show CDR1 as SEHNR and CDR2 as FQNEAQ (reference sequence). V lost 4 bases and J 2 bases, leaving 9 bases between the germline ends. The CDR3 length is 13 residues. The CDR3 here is CASSSIQAYEQYF. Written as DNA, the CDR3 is TGTGCCAGCAGCTCCATACAAGCCTACGAGCAGTACTTC.

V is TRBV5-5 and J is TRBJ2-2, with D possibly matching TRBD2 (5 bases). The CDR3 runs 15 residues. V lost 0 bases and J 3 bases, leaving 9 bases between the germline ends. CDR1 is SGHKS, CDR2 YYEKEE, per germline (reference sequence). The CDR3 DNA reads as TGTGCCAGCAGCTTGGGTGGAGCGGACACCGGGGAGCTGTTTTTT. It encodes CASSLGGADTGELFF. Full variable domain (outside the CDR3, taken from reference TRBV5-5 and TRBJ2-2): DAGVTQSPTHLIKTRGQQVTLRCSPISGHKSVSWYQQVLGQGPQFIFQYYEKEERGRGNFPDRFSARQFPNYSSELNVNALLLGDSALYLCASSLGGADTGELFFGEGSRLTVL.

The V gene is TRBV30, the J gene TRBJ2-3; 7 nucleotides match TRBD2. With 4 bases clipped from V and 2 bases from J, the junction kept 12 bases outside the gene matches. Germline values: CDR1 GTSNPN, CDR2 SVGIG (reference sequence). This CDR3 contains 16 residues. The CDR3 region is CAWNRSPSGHTDTQYF. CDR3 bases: TGTGCCTGGAATCGGTCTCCTAGCGGCCACACAGATACGCAGTATTTT.

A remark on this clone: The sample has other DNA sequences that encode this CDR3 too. CDR3 region: CASSLVSGAYNEQFF. Written as DNA, the CDR3 is TGCGCCAGCAGCTTGGTTAGCGGGGCTTACAATGAGCAGTTCTTC. The V and J genes are TRBV5-1 and TRBJ2-1, with TRBD2 identical over 8 bases. The trim removed 0 bases at V and 4 bases at J, leaving 3 bases unmatched. The CDR3 extends over 15 amino acids. Germline V gene lookup returns CDR1 SGHRS and CDR2 YFSETQ.

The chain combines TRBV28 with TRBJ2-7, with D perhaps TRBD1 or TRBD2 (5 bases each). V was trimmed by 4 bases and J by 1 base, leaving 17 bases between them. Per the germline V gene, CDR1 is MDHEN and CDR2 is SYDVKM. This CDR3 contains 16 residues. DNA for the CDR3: TGTGCCAGCAGTTACCCCTCAGGGAGAGGATCCTACGAGCAGTACTTC. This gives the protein CASSYPSGRGSYEQYF.

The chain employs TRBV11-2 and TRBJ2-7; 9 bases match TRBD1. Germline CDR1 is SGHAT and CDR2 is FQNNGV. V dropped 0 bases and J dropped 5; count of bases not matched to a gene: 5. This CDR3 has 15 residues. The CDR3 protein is CASSLEGTGRHEQYF. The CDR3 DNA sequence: TGTGCCAGCAGCTTAGAGGGGACAGGGAGGCACGAGCAGTACTTC.

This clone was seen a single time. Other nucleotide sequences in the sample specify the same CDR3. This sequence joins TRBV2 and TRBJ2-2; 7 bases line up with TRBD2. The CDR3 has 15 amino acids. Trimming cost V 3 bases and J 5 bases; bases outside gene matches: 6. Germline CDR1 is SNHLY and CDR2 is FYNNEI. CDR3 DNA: TGTGCCAGCAGTGAGGACCGGGGAGGGACCGGGGAGCTGTTTTTT. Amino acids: CASSEDRGGTGELFF.

This CDR3 reads CASSESNGNEQFF. CDR3 in DNA: TGCGCCAGCAGTGAGTCTAATGGCAATGAGCAGTTCTTC. The chain links TRBV10-1 to TRBJ2-1, with D hard to call. The germline V and J ends were trimmed by 0 bases and 6 bases, with 6 bases remaining between them. The length of the CDR3 is 13 residues. Germline V lookup: CDR1 WNHNN, CDR2 SYGVQD (reference sequence).

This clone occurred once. CDR3 loop: CASEGGGNQPQHF. The DNA for the CDR3 is TGTGCCAGCGAAGGGGGCGGCAATCAGCCCCAGCATTTT. The V call is TRBV28, the J call TRBJ1-5, with 7 bases aligning to TRBD1. The junction had 3 bases not matched to a gene; V was cut back by 8 bases and J by 2 bases. The CDR3 consists of 13 residues. Germline-derived CDR1 and CDR2 are MDHEN and SYDVKM.

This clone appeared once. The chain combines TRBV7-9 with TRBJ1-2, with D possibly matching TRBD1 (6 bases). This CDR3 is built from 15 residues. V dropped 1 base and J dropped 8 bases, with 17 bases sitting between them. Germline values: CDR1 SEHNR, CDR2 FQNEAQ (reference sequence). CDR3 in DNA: TGTGCCAGCAGCTTAGAAGATCCCGGGGGCAACGGCTACACCTTC. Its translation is CASSLEDPGGNGYTF.